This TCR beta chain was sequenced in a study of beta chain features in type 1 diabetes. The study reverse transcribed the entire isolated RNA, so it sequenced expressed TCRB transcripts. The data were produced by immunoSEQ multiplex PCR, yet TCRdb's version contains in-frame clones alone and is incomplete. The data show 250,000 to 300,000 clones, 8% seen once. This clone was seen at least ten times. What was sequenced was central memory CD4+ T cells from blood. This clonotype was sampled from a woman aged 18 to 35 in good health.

The CDR3 region has the DNA TGTGCCACCAGCAGAGATAACCGGGACTTTAATGGCTACACCTTC. Translated: CATSRDNRDFNGYTF. The V call is TRBV15, the J call TRBJ1-2; TRBD1 might be the D (5 bases). Germline V CDR1 and CDR2: LNHNV, YYDKDF (reference sequence). Between the trimmed V and J ends, which lost 0 bases and 6 bases, there was a span of 14 bases. The CDR3 has 15 amino acids.